Presented here are 18 T cell receptor beta chains from one specimen sequenced in a study of T-cell memory formation after mild COVID-19. TCRdb fed the 5' RACE reads into MiXCR, producing one record per CDR3 protein. The repertoire holds 170,000 or so distinct CDR3 sequences, around 21% seen once, with 20% to 25% in the top ten. Sample: PBMCs or a T cell subset sorted from them (not recorded which). The origin of the receptors is an adult woman who had mild COVID-19 (a few samples of this study predate the infection). Cell type and time point are not known.

The CDR3, as DNA: TGTGCCAGCAGCGCTAACGGCAGGGGAGTAGATACGCAGTATTTT. It translates to CASSANGRGVDTQYF. This chain connects TRBV5-6 to TRBJ2-3, with D possibly TRBD1 on 6 matching bases. This CDR3 region has 15 residues. The germline V gene encodes CDR1 SGHDT and CDR2 YYEEEE. The ends were cut back, 4 bases at V and 5 bases at J, with 17 bases in the middle.

This clonotype was observed a few times. The chain couples TRBV4-2 to TRBJ2-7; either TRBD1 or TRBD2 may supply D (6 bases each). The CDR3 is 15 amino acids. V lost 0 bases and J lost 2, with 11 bases in between. The germline V gene encodes CDR1 LGHNA and CDR2 YNFKEQ. Here the CDR3 reads CASSQEGGTAYEQYF. CDR3 in DNA: TGTGCCAGCAGCCAAGAGGGGGGCACCGCCTACGAGCAGTACTTC.

This clonotype has only a few counts. The chain employs TRBV12-3 or TRBV12-4 and TRBJ1-1; a possible D gene is TRBD1 (5 bases). There are 13 residues in the CDR3. V was pared by 8 bases and J by 0 bases, with 10 bases between. CDR3 DNA: TGTGCCAGCTCCCGGGGCATGAACACTGAAGCTTTCTTT. This codes for CASSRGMNTEAFF.

There are a few counts of this clonotype. This chain connects TRBV9 to TRBJ2-2; 7 bases agree with TRBD2. J lost 4 bases, V lost 0 bases, and 3 bases had no gene match. The CDR3 is made up of 15 amino acids. CDR1 is SGDLS and CDR2 is YYNGEE in the germline V gene. CDR3 coding DNA: TGTGCCAGCAGCGTAGGCGGGAGTTCCACCGGGGAGCTGTTTTTT. This encodes CASSVGGSSTGELFF.

V usage is TRBV7-9 and J usage is TRBJ1-5; TRBD1 is a possible D gene (6 bases). V was pared by 1 base and J by 10 bases, with 8 bases between. This CDR3 is 12 amino acids long. Germline CDR1 is SEHNR and CDR2 is FQNEAQ (reference sequence). The CDR3: CASSLDGGPQHF. In DNA form, the CDR3 reads TGTGCCAGCAGCTTAGACGGGGGCCCCCAGCATTTT.

This sequence joins TRBV5-4 and TRBJ2-5; D is undetermined. This CDR3 region has 14 residues. Trimming shortened V by 1 base and J by 2 bases, and 9 bases separated the two germline ends. Germline V gives CDR1 SGHNT, CDR2 YYREEE (reference sequence). CDR3 protein: CASSLFSKQETQYF. The DNA for the CDR3 is TGTGCCAGCAGCTTGTTCAGCAAGCAAGAGACCCAGTACTTC.

The chain employs TRBV9 and TRBJ2-1; D might be TRBD2 (5 bases). Germline-derived CDR1 and CDR2 are SGDLS and YYNGEE. The V gene lost 3 bases and the J gene lost 9 bases, with 13 bases spanning the gap. The CDR3 is 13 residues long. The CDR3 region is CASSAYSGGEQFF. CDR3 DNA: TGTGCCAGCAGCGCCTACTCCGGAGGTGAGCAGTTCTTC.

This clonotype was counted only a few times. The chain links TRBV7-6 to TRBJ2-3; TRBD1 might be the D (6 bases). The CDR3 is 15 residues long. Trimming left V 2 bases short and J 3 bases short, with 12 bases between. Germline lookup yields CDR1 SGHVS and CDR2 FNYEAQ. CDR3 amino acids: CASSLSSGATDTQYF. CDR3 coding DNA: TGTGCCAGCAGCTTATCCTCAGGGGCAACAGATACGCAGTATTTT.

This rearrangement joins TRBV6-6 to TRBJ1-2; no firm D call. V was cut by 2 bases and J by 0 bases, with 13 bases left in between. The germline gives CDR1 MNHNY, CDR2 SVGAGI (reference sequence). CDR3 length: 16 residues. CDR3 bases: TGTGCCAGCAGTTACCTAGCCGACTTAGCTAACTATGGCTACACCTTC. It translates to CASSYLADLANYGYTF.

This clonotype appeared many times. The CDR3 is CSARDRGHTEAFF. CDR3 DNA: TGCAGTGCTAGGGACAGGGGCCACACTGAAGCTTTCTTT. The chain recombines TRBV20-1 with TRBJ1-1; TRBD1 matches 9 bases. The CDR3 covers 13 residues. Losses at the gene ends were 3 bases for V and 3 bases for J; bases not matched to a gene: 2. CDR1 and CDR2 (germline): DFQATT, SNEGSKA (reference sequence).

CDR3 sequence: CASSGGPVAFF. Written as DNA, the CDR3 is TGTGCCAGCAGTGGGGGGCCCGTGGCTTTCTTT. V is TRBV2 and J is TRBJ1-1, with a tentative D call TRBD1 (6 bases). The CDR3 extends over 11 amino acids. The V gene's germline CDR1 is SNHLY and CDR2 FYNNEI. Trimming took 4 bases from V and 11 from J, leaving 11 bases between them.

This chain connects TRBV7-9 to TRBJ2-1; unclear D gene. CDR3 length: 12 residues. V shed 3 bases and J shed 4 bases, with 4 bases lying between them. Germline V gene sequence: CDR1 SEHNR, CDR2 FQNEAQ (reference sequence). The CDR3 DNA is TGTGCCAGCAGCTTTGAGTACAATGAGCAGTTCTTC. Translating it yields CASSFEYNEQFF.

This clonotype was seen only a few times. The chain is built from TRBV20-1 and TRBJ1-1; D uncertain. There are 13 residues in the CDR3. From germline, CDR1 is DFQATT and CDR2 SNEGSKA (reference sequence). V gave up 1 base and J gave up 4 bases, with 10 bases separating them. The CDR3 is CSARVPVSTEAFF. DNA for the CDR3: TGCAGTGCTAGAGTTCCGGTCTCCACTGAAGCTTTCTTT.

The gene calls are TRBV7-9 and TRBJ2-7; 10 nucleotides agree with TRBD1. This CDR3 is 16 amino acids long. V shed 2 bases, J shed 5 bases, and the junction held 9 bases outside the gene matches. The germline gives CDR1 SEHNR, CDR2 FQNEAQ (reference sequence). CDR3 nucleotides: TGTGCCAGCAGCTTACTCCCGGGACAGGGGACCGACGAGCAGTACTTC. It specifies CASSLLPGQGTDEQYF.

This clonotype was detected a few times. The chain combines TRBV7-6 with TRBJ2-7; D not resolved. The V end was cut by 0 bases, the J end by 0 bases, with 6 bases between. The germline V gene encodes CDR1 SGHVS and CDR2 FNYEAQ. CDR3 size: 14 residues. The CDR3: CASSLAQNSYEQYF. The CDR3 nucleotides are TGTGCCAGCAGCTTAGCGCAGAACTCCTACGAGCAGTACTTC.

This clonotype was counted a few times. The J gene is TRBJ2-1, the V gene TRBV18; TRBD2 might be the D (5 bases). Looked up from germline, CDR1 is KGHSH and CDR2 is LQKENI. This CDR3 contains 12 residues. Deletions cut 6 bases from V and 5 bases from J, with 8 bases between. The CDR3 nucleotides are TGTGCCAGCTCGCAGACTAACAATGAGCAGTTCTTC. Its translation: CASSQTNNEQFF. Filled out from reference TRBV18 and TRBJ2-1, the complete variable domain reads NAGVMQNPRHLVRRRGQEARLRCSPMKGHSHVYWYRQLPEEGLKFMVYLQKENIIDESGMPKERFSAEFPKEGPSILRIQQVVRGDSAAYFCASSQTNNEQFFGPGTRLTVL.

This clonotype was seen a few times. The genes are TRBV12-3 or TRBV12-4 and TRBJ1-3, with D perhaps matching TRBD1 (5 bases). The CDR3 has 16 amino acids. Between the trimmed V and J ends, which lost 4 bases and 2 bases, there was a span of 15 bases. The CDR3 loop is CASSSWDWEAGNTIYF. The CDR3 DNA sequence: TGTGCCAGCAGTTCTTGGGACTGGGAGGCTGGAAACACCATATATTTT.

The chain has TRBV6-2 or TRBV6-3 and TRBJ2-7, with D unresolved. Between the trimmed V and J ends, which lost 4 bases and 7 bases, there was a span of 11 bases. The CDR3 contains 12 residues. The V gene's germline CDR1 is MNHEY and CDR2 SVGEGT. The CDR3, as DNA: TGTGCCAGCAGTTCCTATATGGGGGAGCAGTACTTC. It encodes CASSSYMGEQYF.